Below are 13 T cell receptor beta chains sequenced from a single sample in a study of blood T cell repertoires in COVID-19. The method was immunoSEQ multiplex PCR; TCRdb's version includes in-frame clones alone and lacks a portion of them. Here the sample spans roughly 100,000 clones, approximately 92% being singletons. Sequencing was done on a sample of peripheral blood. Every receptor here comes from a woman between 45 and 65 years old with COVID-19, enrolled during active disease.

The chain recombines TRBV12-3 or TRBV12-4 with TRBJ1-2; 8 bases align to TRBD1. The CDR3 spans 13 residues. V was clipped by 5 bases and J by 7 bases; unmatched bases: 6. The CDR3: CASSPGQAGGYTF. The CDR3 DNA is TGTGCCAGCAGTCCGGGACAGGCGGGTGGCTACACCTTC.

CDR3 sequence: CASSPSGALSYNEQFF. The CDR3 DNA follows: TGCGCCAGCAGCCCTAGCGGGGCCCTATCCTACAATGAGCAGTTCTTC. V and J are TRBV5-1 and TRBJ2-1, with TRBD2 matching 9 bases. CDR3 size: 16 residues. CDR1 and CDR2 from the germline V gene are SGHRS and YFSETQ. V dropped 4 bases and J dropped 1; count of bases not matched to a gene: 6.

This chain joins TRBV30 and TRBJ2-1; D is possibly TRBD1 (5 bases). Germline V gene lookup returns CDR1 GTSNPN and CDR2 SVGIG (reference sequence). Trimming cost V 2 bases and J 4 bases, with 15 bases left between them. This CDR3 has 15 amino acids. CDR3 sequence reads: CAWSTGPPGYNEQFF. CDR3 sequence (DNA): TGTGCCTGGAGTACAGGACCCCCAGGGTACAATGAGCAGTTCTTC.

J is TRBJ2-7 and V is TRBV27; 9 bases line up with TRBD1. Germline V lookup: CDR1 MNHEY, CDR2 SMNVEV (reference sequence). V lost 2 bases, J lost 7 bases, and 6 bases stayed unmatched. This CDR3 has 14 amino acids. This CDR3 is CASSLRQGVGEQYV. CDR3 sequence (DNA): TGTGCCAGCAGTTTACGACAGGGGGTGGGGGAGCAGTACGTC.

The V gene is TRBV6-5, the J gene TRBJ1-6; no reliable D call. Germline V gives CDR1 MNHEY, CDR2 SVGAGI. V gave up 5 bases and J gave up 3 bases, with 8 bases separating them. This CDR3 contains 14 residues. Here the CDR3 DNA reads TGTGCCAGCAGTCCTGACAACTATAATTCACCCCTCCACTTT. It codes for CASSPDNYNSPLHF.

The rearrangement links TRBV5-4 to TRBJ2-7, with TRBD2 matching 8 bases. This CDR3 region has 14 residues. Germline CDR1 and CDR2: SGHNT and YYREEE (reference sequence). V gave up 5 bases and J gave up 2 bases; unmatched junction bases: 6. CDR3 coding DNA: TGTGCCAGCAGTACTCGGGGGGGGGCCTACGAGCAGTACTTC. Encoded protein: CASSTRGGAYEQYF.

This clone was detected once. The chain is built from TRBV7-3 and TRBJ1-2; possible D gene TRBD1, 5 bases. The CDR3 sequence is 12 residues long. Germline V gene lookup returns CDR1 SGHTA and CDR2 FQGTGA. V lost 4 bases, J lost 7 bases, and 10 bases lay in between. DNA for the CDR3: TGTGCCAGCAGCTGGGGGGATGGTGGCTACACCTTC. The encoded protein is CASSWGDGGYTF.

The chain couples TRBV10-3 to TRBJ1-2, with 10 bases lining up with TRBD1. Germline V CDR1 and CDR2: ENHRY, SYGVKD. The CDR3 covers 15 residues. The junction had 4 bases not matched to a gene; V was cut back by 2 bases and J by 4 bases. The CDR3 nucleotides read TGTGCCATCAGTGAGGACAGGGGGCCCCTCTATGGCTACACCTTC. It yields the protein CAISEDRGPLYGYTF.

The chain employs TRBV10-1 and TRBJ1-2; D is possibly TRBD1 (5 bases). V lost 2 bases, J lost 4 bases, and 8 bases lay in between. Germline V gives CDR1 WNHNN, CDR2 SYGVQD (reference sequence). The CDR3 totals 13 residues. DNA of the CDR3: TGCGCCAGCAGTGAGAGTAGGGGCTATGGCTACACCTTC. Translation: CASSESRGYGYTF.

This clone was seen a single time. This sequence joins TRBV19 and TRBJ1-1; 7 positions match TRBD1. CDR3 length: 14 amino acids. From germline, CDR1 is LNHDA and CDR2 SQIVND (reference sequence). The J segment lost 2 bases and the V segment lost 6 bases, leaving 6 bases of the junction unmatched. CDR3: CASSWGQTNTEAFF. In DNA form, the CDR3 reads TGTGCCAGTAGCTGGGGACAGACAAACACTGAAGCTTTCTTT. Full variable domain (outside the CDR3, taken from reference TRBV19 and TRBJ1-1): DGGITQSPKYLFRKEGQNVTLSCEQNLNHDAMYWYRQDPGQGLRLIYYSQIVNDFQKGDIAEGYSVSREKKESFPLTVTSAQKNPTAFYLCASSWGQTNTEAFFGQGTRLTVV.

The CDR3 is CASRIRGGEETQYF. The CDR3 nucleotides are TGTGCCAGCAGGATCAGAGGGGGCGAGGAGACCCAGTACTTC. V usage is TRBV3-1 (or the pseudogene TRBV3-2) and J usage is TRBJ2-5; 7 bases are shared with TRBD1. The CDR3 extends over 14 amino acids. CDR1 is LGHDT and CDR2 is YNNKEL in the germline V gene (reference sequence). J was trimmed by 5 bases and V by 6 bases; bases with no gene match: 9.

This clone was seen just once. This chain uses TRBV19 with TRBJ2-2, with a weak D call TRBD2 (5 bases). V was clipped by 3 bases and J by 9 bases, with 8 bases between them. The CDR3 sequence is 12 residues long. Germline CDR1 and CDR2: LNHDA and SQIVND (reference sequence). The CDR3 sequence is CASSIPGRELFF. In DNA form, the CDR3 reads TGTGCCAGTAGTATTCCCGGGAGGGAGCTGTTTTTT.

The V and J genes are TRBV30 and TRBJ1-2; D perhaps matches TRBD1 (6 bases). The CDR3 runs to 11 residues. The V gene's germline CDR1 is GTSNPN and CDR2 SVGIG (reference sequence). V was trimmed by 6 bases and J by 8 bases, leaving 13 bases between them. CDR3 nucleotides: TGTGCCTGCAGAACAGGGTTAGGCTACACCTTC. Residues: CACRTGLGYTF.